This T cell receptor (beta chain) emerged from a study of Graves' ophthalmopathy and Graves' hyperthyroidism. The authors enrolled newly diagnosed hyperthyroidism patients aged 18 to 65 with under 2 months' duration. The authors diagnosed from clinical symptoms, serum thyroxine, TRAb, thyroid ultrasound and orbital computed tomography. RNA transcripts provided the template for amplifying TCR beta CDR3 regions. RT-PCR in the first round used HTBI primers; a second-round multiplex PCR followed. TCRdb redid the calling of the multiplex PCR reads with MiXCR, one entry per CDR3 protein. Among about 600,000 distinct CDR3 sequences listed, under 40% were seen once. Details on this clonotype: Its specificity is unknown.

The V gene lost 3 bases and the J gene lost 6 bases, with 15 bases spanning the gap. The CDR3 sequence is 14 residues long. Germline V gives CDR1 SEHNR, CDR2 FQNEAQ (reference sequence). Regarding the study as a whole: Ophthalmopathy progression was predicted by the model at less than 71% sensitivity and approximately 72% specificity. Among thyroid clonotypes expanded above 0.001 frequency, most also appeared in blood.

This chain links TRBV7-9 with TRBJ2-7; D may be TRBD1 (6 bases). The TCR originated in an adult man with Graves' hyperthyroidism. Sequencing was done on a sample of peripheral blood or thyroid tissue (not recorded which). This CDR3 is CASSFRDTVGEQYF. The DNA for the CDR3 is TGTGCCAGCAGCTTCCGGGACACGGTCGGCGAGCAGTACTTC.